This T cell receptor (beta chain) was retrieved from a study of T cell responses to AZD1222 COVID-19 vaccine. Study-wide findings and caveats: Increased Spike-specific TCR breadth and depth were observed after two AZD1222 doses. Spike was spanned by vaccine-associated CD4 TCRs, with dominance at 160-218 and 743-854. Nearly half of the spike-specific TCRs reportedly recognize variant regions that carry no mutations.

A word on this clone: Its specificity is not known.

Profiled with immunoSEQ multiplex PCR; TCRdb holds only in-frame clones, not every one. This table holds about 100,000 clones, 87% found once. The V segment lost 5 bases and the J segment 4 bases; nucleotides outside the gene matches: 6. The CDR3 runs to 14 residues. Germline CDR1 is SEHNR and CDR2 is FQNEAQ (reference sequence). The source is an adult in good health. This specimen was peripheral blood, taken on day 0 of MenACWY control vaccination. V gene TRBV7-9 combines with J gene TRBJ1-1; 8 nucleotides line up with TRBD1. The DNA for the CDR3 is TGTGCCAGCAGCCTAGGACAGGGAATCACTGAAGCTTTCTTT. Translation gives CASSLGQGITEAFF.